This T cell receptor (beta chain) was obtained from a study of cytomegalovirus exposure and HLA in healthy donors. Profiled with immunoSEQ multiplex PCR; TCRdb holds only in-frame clones, not every one. The repertoire holds about 150,000 clones, with around 89% as singletons. V lost 3 bases and J 7 bases, leaving 10 bases between the germline ends. Germline V gives CDR1 SGHVS, CDR2 FNYEAQ. CDR3 size: 13 residues. The sequenced sample consisted of PBMCs. The chain links TRBV7-6 to TRBJ2-1, with D maybe TRBD2 (6 bases). The receptor's source is a woman aged 30 to 39 in good health and CMV-seropositive. This chain's CDR3 is CASSFRAGNEQFF. The CDR3 DNA reads as TGTGCCAGCAGCTTCAGGGCGGGGAATGAGCAGTTCTTC.